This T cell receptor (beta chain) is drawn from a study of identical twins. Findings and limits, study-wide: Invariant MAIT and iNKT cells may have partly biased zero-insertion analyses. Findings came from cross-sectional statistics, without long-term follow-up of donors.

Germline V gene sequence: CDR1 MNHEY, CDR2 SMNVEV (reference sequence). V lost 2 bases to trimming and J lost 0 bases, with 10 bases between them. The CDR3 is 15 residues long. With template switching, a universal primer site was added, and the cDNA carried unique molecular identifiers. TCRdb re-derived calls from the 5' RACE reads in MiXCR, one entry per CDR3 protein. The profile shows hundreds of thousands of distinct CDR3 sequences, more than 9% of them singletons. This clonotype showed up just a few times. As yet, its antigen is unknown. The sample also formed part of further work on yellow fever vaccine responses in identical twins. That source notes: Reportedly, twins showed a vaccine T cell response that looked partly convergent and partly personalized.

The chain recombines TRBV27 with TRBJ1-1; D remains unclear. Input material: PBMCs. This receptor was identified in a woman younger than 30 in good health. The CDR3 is CASSLGRLVNTEAFF. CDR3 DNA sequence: TGTGCCAGCAGTTTAGGGAGGTTGGTGAACACTGAAGCTTTCTTT.